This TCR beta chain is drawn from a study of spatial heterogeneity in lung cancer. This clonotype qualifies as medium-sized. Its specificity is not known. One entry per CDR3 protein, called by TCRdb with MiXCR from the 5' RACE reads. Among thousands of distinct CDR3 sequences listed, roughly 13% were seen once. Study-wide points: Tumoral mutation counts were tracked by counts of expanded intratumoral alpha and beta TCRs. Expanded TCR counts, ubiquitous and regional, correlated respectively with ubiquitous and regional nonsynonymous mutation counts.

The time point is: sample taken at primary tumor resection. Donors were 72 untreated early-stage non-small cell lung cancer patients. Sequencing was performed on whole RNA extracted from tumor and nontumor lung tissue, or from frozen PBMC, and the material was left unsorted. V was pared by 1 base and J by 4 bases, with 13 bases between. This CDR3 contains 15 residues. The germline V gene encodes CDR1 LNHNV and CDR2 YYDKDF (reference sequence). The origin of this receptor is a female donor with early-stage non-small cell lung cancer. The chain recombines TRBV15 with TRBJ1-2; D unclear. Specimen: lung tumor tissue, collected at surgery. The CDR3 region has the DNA TGTGCCACCAGCAGAGTATCGCAGGAAGGCTATGGCTACACCTTC. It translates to CATSRVSQEGYGYTF.